This TCR beta chain was observed in a study of blood T cell repertoires in COVID-19. The overall study: Donors in the United States, Italy and Spain gave samples during acute or convalescent COVID-19. From T cells, B-cell-depleted T cells, or PBMCs came the material, which was cDNA or gDNA.

The CDR3 runs 12 residues. Germline CDR1 reads MNHEY; CDR2 reads SVGAGI. V trimming: 10 bases; J trimming: 9 bases; junction bases outside the gene matches: 9. Original analysis: From reference gene primer amplification, estimates of nucleated cell counts were derived. Data came from immunoSEQ multiplex PCR; TCRdb stores just in-frame clones and leaves some out. The D gene and trimming were derived from the DNA, and the V and J assignments and clone size from that table. Of 35,000 or so clones in the sample, 90% were seen once. The clonotype was recovered from a human donor in a cohort sampled during active COVID-19. Sequencing was performed on peripheral blood. The chain employs TRBV6-5 and TRBJ2-1; 7 nucleotides align to TRBD1. CDR3 sequence (DNA): TGTGCCACCCAGAGAGGGGGCATTGAGCAGTTCTTC. Translation gives CATQRGGIEQFF.